This is a list of T cell receptor beta chains from one sample in a study of cytomegalovirus exposure and HLA in healthy donors. TCRdb's table, derived via immunoSEQ multiplex PCR, lists solely in-frame clones and lacks some. This table holds some 200,000 clones, 82% found once. Sequencing was carried out using PBMCs. The source is a boy aged 2 to 10 in good health and CMV-seronegative. CDR3s include the opening cysteine and the closing phenylalanine or tryptophan. A D gene is named only where the DNA matches it firmly. Expanded clones get a size class; other rows say once, few or many, or leave the size out.

V	size	D	J	CDR3	DNA
TRBV5-3	NA	TRBD1	TRBJ2-5	CAKGGWASESAQYF	TGTGCCAAAGGGGGCTGGGCAAGTGAGTCGGCCCAGTACTTC
TRBV4-1	NA	TRBD1	TRBJ1-1	CASSQYGQGAEAFF	TGCGCCAGCAGCCAGTACGGACAGGGAGCTGAAGCTTTCTTT
TRBV4-1	NA	TRBD1	TRBJ1-2	CASSLPGQGDGYTF	TGCGCCAGCAGCTTACCGGGACAGGGGGATGGCTACACCTTC
TRBV6-5	NA	NA	TRBJ1-4	CASSVGGPNEKLFF	TGTGCCAGCAGTGTCGGGGGACCTAATGAAAAACTGTTTTTT
TRBV5-5	few	NA	TRBJ1-2	CASRERGGPNYGYTF	TGTGCCAGCAGGGAAAGGGGAGGCCCCAACTATGGCTACACCTTC
TRBV7-8	NA	NA	TRBJ2-1	CASIPGGRDNEQFF	TGTGCCAGCATCCCGGGGGGCAGGGACAATGAGCAGTTCTTC
TRBV7-2	NA	NA	TRBJ2-3	CASSLRTSTDTQYF	TGTGCCAGCAGCTTGCGTACGAGCACAGATACGCAGTATTTT
TRBV7-3	NA	TRBD2	TRBJ2-1	CASSASGGAGEQFF	TGTGCCAGCAGCGCTAGCGGGGGGGCAGGTGAGCAGTTCTTC
TRBV27	NA	TRBD2	TRBJ2-3	CASSLRAGLAGTSTDTQYF	TGTGCCAGCAGTTTAAGGGCAGGACTAGCGGGCACTAGCACAGATACGCAGTATTTT
TRBV9	NA	NA	TRBJ2-5	CASSGGPGPLEETQYF	TGTGCCAGCAGCGGGGGCCCCGGGCCCCTTGAGGAGACCCAGTACTTC
TRBV15	NA	NA	TRBJ2-7	CATSREVGSGNPYEQYF	TGTGCCACCAGCAGAGAGGTTGGGTCGGGGAATCCCTACGAGCAGTACTTC
TRBV19	NA	TRBD1	TRBJ1-2	CASSGAGGYGYTF	TGTGCCAGTAGTGGGGCAGGGGGCTATGGCTACACCTTC
TRBV5-4	NA	TRBD1	TRBJ1-4	CASSRGQGDEKLFF	TGTGCCAGCAGCAGGGGCCAGGGGGATGAAAAACTGTTTTTT
TRBV2	NA	NA	TRBJ1-4	CASSFRDYNEKLFF	TGTGCCAGCAGTTTCAGGGATTATAATGAAAAACTGTTTTTT
TRBV19	few	TRBD1	TRBJ1-1	CASSIAPGQRAFF	TGTGCCAGTAGTATAGCCCCGGGACAGCGAGCTTTCTTT
TRBV23-1	NA	NA	TRBJ2-5	CASSPKPGEEPVQETQYF	TGCGCCAGCAGCCCTAAACCAGGGGAAGAACCTGTACAAGAGACCCAGTACTTC
TRBV11-2	NA	NA	TRBJ1-5	CASSLEPFRGGQPQHF	TGTGCCAGCAGCTTAGAACCTTTTAGGGGTGGCCAGCCCCAGCATTTT
TRBV6-6	once	NA	TRBJ1-4	CASSYSKGDAQIF	TGTGCCAGCAGTTACTCCAAGGGGGATGCCCAAATTTTT
TRBV4-1	NA	NA	TRBJ2-7	CASSQALAPHTEQYF	TGCGCCAGCAGCCAGGCGCTAGCTCCACATACCGAGCAGTACTTC
TRBV6-1	NA	TRBD1	TRBJ1-3	CASRGQGASGNTIYF	TGTGCCAGCAGGGGACAGGGGGCTTCTGGAAACACCATATATTTT
TRBV11-2	NA	NA	TRBJ2-5	CASSLGRGLETQYF	TGTGCCAGCAGCTTAGGTCGCGGGCTTGAGACCCAGTACTTC
TRBV6-5	NA	TRBD1	TRBJ1-1	CASIQQGLGDTEAFF	TGTGCCAGCATTCAACAGGGGCTGGGGGACACTGAAGCTTTCTTT
TRBV14	NA	TRBD1	TRBJ2-7	CASSRDRVTGEQYF	TGTGCCAGCAGCCGTGACAGGGTAACAGGCGAGCAGTACTTC
TRBV11-2	NA	TRBD2	TRBJ2-5	CASSYGLAGDPETQYF	TGTGCCAGCAGCTACGGACTAGCGGGGGACCCAGAGACCCAGTACTTC
TRBV6-1	NA	NA	TRBJ2-7	CAALRGSSYEQYF	TGTGCCGCCTTGAGAGGGTCCTCCTACGAGCAGTACTTC
TRBV5-4	NA	NA	TRBJ1-2	CASSLFGGDGNYGYTF	TGTGCCAGCAGCTTGTTTGGGGGGGACGGAAACTATGGCTACACCTTC
TRBV9	NA	NA	TRBJ2-3	CASSVGVVTDTQYF	TGTGCCAGCAGCGTAGGAGTTGTCACAGATACGCAGTATTTT
TRBV20-1	NA	NA	TRBJ2-1	CSATLGNEQFF	TGCAGTGCTACCCTCGGTAATGAGCAGTTCTTC
TRBV5-1	once	TRBD2	TRBJ2-2	CASSSSSGGAFAELFF	TGCGCCAGCAGTTCCTCTAGCGGGGGGGCCTTCGCGGAGCTGTTTTTT
TRBV5-4	NA	NA	TRBJ2-7	CASSLGVGNDEQYF	TGTGCCAGCAGCTTGGGGGTGGGCAACGACGAGCAGTACTTC
TRBV5-4	NA	TRBD2	TRBJ2-5	CASSLVGNSGETQYF	TGTGCCAGCAGCTTGGTTGGGAATAGCGGGGAGACCCAGTACTTC
TRBV27	NA	TRBD1	TRBJ2-3	CASSLSDRAGADTQYF	TGTGCCAGCAGTTTATCCGACAGGGCCGGTGCAGATACGCAGTATTTT
TRBV7-9	NA	TRBD1	TRBJ2-7	CASSSGQGAYEQYF	TGTGCCAGCAGCTCCGGACAGGGGGCCTACGAGCAGTACTTC
TRBV10-3	few	NA	TRBJ2-7	CAISRQEVSYEQYF	TGTGCCATCAGTAGACAGGAAGTCTCCTACGAGCAGTACTTC
TRBV7-2	NA	NA	TRBJ1-4	CASSLRGLSEKLFF	TGTGCCAGCAGCTTACGAGGGCTGAGTGAAAAACTGTTTTTT
TRBV18	NA	NA	TRBJ1-1	CASSNGEGLNTEAFF	TGTGCCAGCTCAAACGGGGAAGGGCTGAACACTGAAGCTTTCTTT
TRBV4-3	NA	NA	TRBJ2-3	CASSQLGVTDTQYF	TGCGCCAGCAGCCAACTAGGGGTCACAGATACGCAGTATTTT
TRBV18	NA	NA	TRBJ1-1	CASSFQQGENTEAFF	TGTGCCAGCTCCTTCCAGCAGGGCGAGAACACTGAAGCTTTCTTT
TRBV4-2	few	NA	TRBJ2-5	CASSQIGREQTQYF	TGTGCCAGCAGCCAAATTGGACGGGAACAGACCCAGTACTTC
TRBV2	NA	NA	TRBJ2-3	CATLSTDTQYF	TGTGCCACCCTAAGCACAGATACGCAGTATTTT
TRBV5-1	few	NA	TRBJ2-6	CASSHTYSGANVLTF	TGCGCCAGCAGCCATACCTACTCTGGGGCCAACGTCCTGACTTTC